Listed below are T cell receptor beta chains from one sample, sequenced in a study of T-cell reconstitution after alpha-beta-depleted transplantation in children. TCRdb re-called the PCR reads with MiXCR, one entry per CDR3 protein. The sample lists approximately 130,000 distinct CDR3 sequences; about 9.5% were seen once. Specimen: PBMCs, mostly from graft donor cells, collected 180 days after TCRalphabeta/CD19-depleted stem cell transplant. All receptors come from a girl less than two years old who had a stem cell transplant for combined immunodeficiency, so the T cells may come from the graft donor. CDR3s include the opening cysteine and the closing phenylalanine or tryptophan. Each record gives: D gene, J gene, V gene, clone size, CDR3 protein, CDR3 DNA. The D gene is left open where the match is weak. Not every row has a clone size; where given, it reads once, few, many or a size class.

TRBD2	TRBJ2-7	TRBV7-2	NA	CASSFRGFLGAGGRGEQYF	TGTGCCAGCAGCTTTAGGGGTTTTCTCGGGGCGGGAGGACGGGGTGAGCAGTACTTC
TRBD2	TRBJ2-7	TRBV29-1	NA	CSVVLAGGPSYEQYF	TGCAGCGTTGTACTAGCGGGAGGGCCCTCGTACGAGCAGTACTTC
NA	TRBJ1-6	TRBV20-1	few	CSARVDQAYNSPLHF	TGCAGTGCTAGAGTTGATCAGGCCTATAATTCACCCCTCCACTTT
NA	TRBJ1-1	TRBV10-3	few	CAIRGIEHQDTEAFF	TGTGCCATCAGGGGGATTGAGCACCAAGACACTGAAGCTTTCTTT
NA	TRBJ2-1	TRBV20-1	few	CSASLRDNIYNEQFF	TGCAGTGCTAGCCTCCGGGACAATATCTACAATGAGCAGTTCTTC
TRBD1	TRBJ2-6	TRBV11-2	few	CASSLEGTVFSGANVLTF	TGTGCCAGCAGTCTAGAGGGGACAGTCTTCTCTGGGGCCAACGTCCTGACTTTC
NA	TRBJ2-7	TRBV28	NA	CASEMSGASYEQYF	TGTGCCTCCGAGATGTCGGGGGCCTCCTACGAGCAGTACTTC
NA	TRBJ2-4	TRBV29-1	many	CSVEVMENIQYF	TGCAGCGTTGAAGTGATGGAAAACATTCAGTACTTC
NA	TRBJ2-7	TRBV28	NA	CASSAGHPYEQYF	TGTGCCAGCAGTGCGGGACATCCATACGAGCAGTACTTC
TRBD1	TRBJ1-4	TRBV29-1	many	CSAWTGRGQKLFF	TGCAGCGCCTGGACAGGGAGAGGACAAAAACTGTTTTTT
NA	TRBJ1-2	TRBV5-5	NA	CASSLTAGPTVANYGYTF	TGTGCCAGCAGCTTGACCGCCGGGCCTACAGTAGCTAACTATGGCTACACCTTC
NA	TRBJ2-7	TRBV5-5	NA	CASSFSGSEQYF	TGTGCCAGCAGCTTTTCAGGTTCCGAGCAGTACTTC
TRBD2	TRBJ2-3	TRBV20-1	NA	CSADIAGGSTDTQYF	TGCAGTGCTGATATAGCGGGGGGGAGCACAGATACGCAGTATTTT
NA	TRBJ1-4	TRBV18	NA	CASSPKGGEKLFF	TGTGCCAGCTCACCGAAAGGGGGAGAAAAACTGTTTTTT
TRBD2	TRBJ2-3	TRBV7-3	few	CASSLSRLAGETDTQYF	TGTGCCAGCAGCTTAAGCCGACTAGCGGGAGAGACAGATACGCAGTATTTT
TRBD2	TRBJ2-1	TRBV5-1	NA	CASSSISGGVNEQFF	TGCGCCAGCAGCTCCATATCGGGAGGAGTGAATGAGCAGTTCTTC
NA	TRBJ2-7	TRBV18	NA	CASSPYRDEQYF	TGTGCCAGCTCACCCTACAGGGACGAGCAGTACTTC
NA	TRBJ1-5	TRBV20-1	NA	CSGVSPSNSNQPQHF	TGCAGTGGCGTCAGCCCGAGTAATAGCAATCAGCCCCAGCATTTT
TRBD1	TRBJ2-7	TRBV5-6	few	CASSLGQGYNEQYF	TGTGCCAGCAGCTTGGGACAGGGGTACAACGAGCAGTACTTC
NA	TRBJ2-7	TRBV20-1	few	CSARFLQEQYF	TGCAGTGCTAGATTCCTCCAAGAGCAGTACTTC
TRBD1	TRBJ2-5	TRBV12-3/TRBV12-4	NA	CASSATSGTGIGETQYF	TGTGCCAGCAGTGCTACCTCCGGGACAGGGATCGGGGAGACCCAGTACTTC
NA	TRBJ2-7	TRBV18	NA	CASSPRTEAYEQYF	TGTGCCAGCTCACCGAGGACGGAAGCCTACGAGCAGTACTTC
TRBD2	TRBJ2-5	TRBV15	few	CATSKVSGAPAETQYF	TGTGCCACCAGCAAGGTTAGCGGGGCCCCTGCGGAGACCCAGTACTTC
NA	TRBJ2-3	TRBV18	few	CASSSRTPDTQYF	TGTGCCAGCTCGAGTAGGACACCAGATACGCAGTATTTT
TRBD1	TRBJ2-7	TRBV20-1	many	CSARDRGRESYYEQYF	TGCAGTGCGAGGGACAGGGGGCGCGAGTCCTACTACGAGCAGTACTTC
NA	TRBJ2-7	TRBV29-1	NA	CSVADRGLAGGPREQYF	TGCAGCGTTGCCGACAGGGGGCTAGCGGGAGGTCCTCGCGAGCAGTACTTC
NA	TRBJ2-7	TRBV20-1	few	CSAKKGEGSYEQYF	TGCAGTGCTAAGAAGGGGGAAGGTTCCTACGAGCAGTACTTC
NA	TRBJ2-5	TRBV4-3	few	CASSQYEGETQYF	TGCGCCAGCAGCCAATACGAAGGAGAGACCCAGTACTTC
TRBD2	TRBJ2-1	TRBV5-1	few	CASSPQWAGGYSYNEQFF	TGCGCCAGCAGCCCCCAGTGGGCGGGGGGCTACTCCTACAATGAGCAGTTCTTC
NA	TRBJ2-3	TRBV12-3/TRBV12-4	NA	CASSFWQGGDTQYF	TGTGCCAGCAGTTTTTGGCAGGGGGGAGATACGCAGTATTTT
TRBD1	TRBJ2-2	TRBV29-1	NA	CSVCLASGTGFGGELFF	TGCAGCGTCTGTTTGGCCTCCGGGACAGGGTTTGGCGGGGAGCTGTTTTTT
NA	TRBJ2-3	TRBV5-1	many	CASSPRTAPDTQYF	TGCGCCAGCAGTCCTAGGACAGCCCCAGATACGCAGTATTTT
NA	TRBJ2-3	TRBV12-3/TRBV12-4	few	CASSSLDKSTDTQYF	TGTGCCAGCAGTTCCTTGGACAAGAGCACAGATACGCAGTATTTT
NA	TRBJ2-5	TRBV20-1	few	CSARAPLGGGETQYF	TGCAGTGCTAGAGCCCCCTTGGGAGGAGGGGAGACCCAGTACTTC
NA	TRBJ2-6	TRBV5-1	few	CASSLGGTISGANVLTF	TGCGCCAGCAGCTTGGGGGGGACCATCTCTGGGGCCAACGTCCTGACTTTC
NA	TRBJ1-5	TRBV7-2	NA	CASSLDGDSNQPQHF	TGTGCCAGCAGCTTAGACGGAGATAGCAATCAGCCCCAGCATTTT
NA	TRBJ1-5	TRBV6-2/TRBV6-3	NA	CASTPTSGVPFPQHF	TGTGCCAGCACTCCAACCTCAGGGGTGCCTTTTCCCCAGCATTTT
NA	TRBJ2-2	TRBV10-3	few	CAISEPIRNHGTHYGELFF	TGTGCCATCAGTGAGCCGATTCGAAATCACGGGACACATTACGGGGAGCTGTTTTTT
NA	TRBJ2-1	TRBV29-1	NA	CSVEVAGSSYNEQFF	TGCAGCGTTGAGGTCGCGGGGAGCTCCTACAATGAGCAGTTCTTC